The clone carrying this TCR beta chain has just one count. The record originates from a study of blood T cell repertoires in COVID-19. Data came from immunoSEQ multiplex PCR; TCRdb stores just in-frame clones and leaves some out. The sample consists of about 180,000 clones, approximately 85% of them appearing once. The CDR3 runs to 15 residues. V lost 4 bases, J lost 2 bases, and 15 bases lay in between. Per the germline V gene, CDR1 is SGHRS and CDR2 is YFSETQ. The clonotype originates from a human donor with active or convalescent COVID-19. The donor label of this sample is uncertain. This rearrangement joins TRBV5-1 to TRBJ2-5; tentative D call: TRBD1 (6 bases). Source material: peripheral blood. The CDR3 sequence: CASSPGTNVQETQYF. The CDR3 nucleotides read TGCGCCAGCAGCCCAGGGACAAATGTACAAGAGACCCAGTACTTC.